One and the same sample provided the 11 T cell receptor beta chains below, sequenced in a study of PD-1 blockade in classical Hodgkin lymphoma. Time point indicated: cycle 4 day 1 (C4D1), after six to seven weeks of nivolumab. Brentuximab vedotin exposure varied among the patients, all of whom had relapsed after autologous stem cell transplantation. TCRdb keeps only in-frame clones here, not all; method: immunoSEQ multiplex PCR. The sample lists about 61,000 clones; 70% to 90% were seen once. The starting material was peripheral blood mononuclear cells (PBMCs), obtained before the fourth cycle of nivolumab. The receptors stem from a human donor with classical Hodgkin lymphoma.

With regard to this clone: A junction boundary mismatches the germline segment, possibly from a read error. This chain links TRBV28 with TRBJ2-5; 10 nucleotides line up with TRBD2. The CDR3 totals 16 residues. CDR1 and CDR2 (germline): MDHEN, SYDVKM. CDR3 nucleotides: TGTGCCAGCAGTTTTGGGCTAGCGGGGGAGCAAGAGCCCCAGTACTTC. Translating gives CASSFGLAGEQEPQYF.

The gene calls are TRBV30 and TRBJ1-4; weak D call: TRBD1 (5 bases). Germline CDR1 and CDR2: GTSNPN and SVGIG (reference sequence). V was clipped by 3 bases and J by 8 bases, with 22 bases between them. The CDR3 extends over 16 amino acids. CDR3 residues: CAWSIGGPGASEKLFF. The CDR3 DNA follows: TGTGCCTGGAGCATTGGGGGACCCGGTGCGTCAGAAAAACTGTTTTTT.

The V and J genes are TRBV6-1 and TRBJ1-1; D is possibly TRBD1 (6 bases). Trimming cost V 4 bases and J 0 bases, with 12 bases left between them. This CDR3 contains 15 residues. Germline V lookup: CDR1 MNHNS, CDR2 SASEGT. CDR3 sequence: CASSARGSMNTEAFF. DNA for the CDR3: TGTGCCAGCAGTGCCAGGGGAAGTATGAACACTGAAGCTTTCTTT.

This clone has a single count. The rearrangement links TRBV30 to TRBJ1-1; D perhaps matches TRBD1 (6 bases). V was trimmed by 1 base and J by 3 bases, leaving 15 bases between them. The CDR3 is 15 amino acids. The germline gives CDR1 GTSNPN, CDR2 SVGIG (reference sequence). CDR3 protein: CAWSEGAPGDTEAFF. In DNA form, the CDR3 reads TGTGCCTGGAGTGAAGGGGCACCAGGGGACACTGAAGCTTTCTTT.

This chain links TRBV5-1 with TRBJ2-2; weak D call: TRBD2 (6 bases). CDR3 length equals 14 residues. Trimming stripped 2 bases from V and 3 bases from J, with 8 bases between. Germline V lookup: CDR1 SGHRS, CDR2 YFSETQ. The CDR3 reads CASSLTGDTGELFF. For the CDR3, the DNA is TGCGCCAGCAGCTTAACGGGGGACACCGGGGAGCTGTTTTTT.

The rearrangement links TRBV28 to TRBJ1-5; D gene uncertain. The CDR3 extends over 15 amino acids. Trimming left V 2 bases short and J 9 bases short, with 17 bases between. Germline CDR1 and CDR2: MDHEN and SYDVKM. Here the CDR3 reads CASSLIGPEGPPQHF. As DNA, the CDR3 is TGTGCCAGCAGTTTAATAGGGCCGGAGGGCCCGCCCCAGCATTTT.

V usage is TRBV6-4 and J usage is TRBJ1-2, with D unclear. Germline V lookup: CDR1 MRHNA, CDR2 SNTAGT. Trimming stripped 5 bases from V and 6 bases from J, with 25 bases between. The CDR3 is 17 residues long. The CDR3, as DNA: TGTGCCAGCAGTTTACTCCCGGACTCGTCGGGGTCGGATGGCTACACCTTC. Its translation is CASSLLPDSSGSDGYTF.

This rearrangement joins TRBV6-6 to TRBJ2-2, with TRBD1 matching 8 bases. Germline trimming cut 5 bases from V and 3 bases from J; bases unmatched to any gene: 5. Per germline, CDR1 MNHNY and CDR2 SVGAGI (reference sequence). This CDR3 is built from 15 residues. The CDR3 spells CASSDRGLYTGELFF. CDR3 nucleotide sequence: TGTGCCAGCAGTGACAGGGGATTATACACCGGGGAGCTGTTTTTT.

The CDR3 sequence is CASSQGPYNEQFF. The CDR3 DNA follows: TGTGCCAGCAGTCAGGGACCCTACAATGAGCAGTTCTTC. This rearrangement joins TRBV9 to TRBJ2-1; D could derive from TRBD1 or TRBD2 (5 bases each). This CDR3 has 13 residues. Per germline, CDR1 SGDLS and CDR2 YYNGEE. Deletions cut 5 bases from V and 2 bases from J, with 8 bases between. Together with reference TRBV9 and TRBJ2-1, the CDR3 gives the full variable domain: DSGVTQTPKHLITATGQRVTLRCSPRSGDLSVYWYQQSLDQGLQFLIQYYNGEERAKGNILERFSAQQFPDLHSELNLSSLELGDSALYFCASSQGPYNEQFFGPGTRLTVL.

This chain connects TRBV2 to TRBJ2-5, with 11 bases matching TRBD2. The trim removed 5 bases at V and 1 base at J, leaving 6 bases unmatched. Germline V gives CDR1 SNHLY, CDR2 FYNNEI. The CDR3 has 16 residues. The CDR3 bases are TGTGCCAGCAGTAGGGCTCTAGCGGGGGGCCAAGAGACCCAGTACTTC. It translates to CASSRALAGGQETQYF.

The CDR3 loop is CASSLEIQRAQYF. The CDR3 DNA reads as TGTGCCAGCAGCTTAGAGATACAAAGGGCCCAGTACTTC. The gene calls are TRBV7-8 and TRBJ2-5, with no clear D. Trimming took off 1 base at V and 9 bases at J, with 12 bases between the two ends. Germline-derived CDR1 and CDR2 are SGHVS and FQNEAQ. This CDR3 spans 13 amino acids.